Detailed here is one TCR beta chain. Its cognate antigen is unknown. These data are taken from a study of beta chain features in type 1 diabetes. Study-level background: Sorted cells, 107,917,701 in number, were examined across all samples.

The study, taken as a whole, reports: All four CD4+ subsets of Type 1 diabetes patients contained TCRB CDR3s that were moderately but significantly shorter. Sequencing used cDNA, and cells with high TCR expression could therefore be over-represented.

The CDR3 sequence is 13 residues long. With 3 bases removed from V and 5 bases from J, the gap between germline ends came to 7 bases. The germline V gene encodes CDR1 PRHDT and CDR2 FYEKMQ (reference sequence). The isolated RNA, all of it, was reverse transcribed, so expressed TCRB transcripts were what got sequenced. Measured with immunoSEQ multiplex PCR; TCRdb has only the in-frame clones, and not every one. The sample records 600,000 or so clones, about an eighth being singletons. CD45RO/CCR7/CD25/CD127/CD95/CD27 separated CD4+ naive, central memory, regulatory and stem cell-like memory cells by sorting.

The source is a man between 18 and 35 years old with type 1 diabetes. The sequencing sample was made of naive CD4+ T cells from blood. The chain employs TRBV13 and TRBJ2-2; D is unclear. CDR3 bases: TGTGCCAGCAGCTTGGTCCAGACCGGGGAGCTGTTTTTT. Its translation is CASSLVQTGELFF.